The entry below gives a single T cell receptor (beta chain) sequence along with its context. This clonotype was picked up a small number of times. No antigen is known for it. No much larger clone is present one base from it, and per-base qualities are unavailable. This specimen belongs to a study of identical twins (dated by TCRdb to 2016 to 2018). Describing the broader study: The study deep-sequenced TCR alpha and beta repertoires from monozygotic twins, unrelated adults of various ages and cord blood to test whether fetal clonotypes persist. Replicate twin experiments were performed at different times using different library preparation protocols to rule out contamination.

What the study reported, not specific to this receptor: Abundant cord blood beta clonotypes had fewer insertions, young adult naive repertoires showed a similar but weaker trend, and memory repertoires showed no such trend. A weaker excess of twin sharing was found in beta out-of-frame sequences because the signal-to-noise ratio was lowered by fewer shared sequences. Invariant T cells such as MAIT and iNKT could partly confound zero-insertion analyses, though diverse VJ usage argued against this for most clonotypes. In monozygotic twins, recombination models systematically underestimated out-of-frame TCR alpha sharing, but the models matched the sharing seen between unrelated individuals. Compared with coincidental sharing between unrelated individuals, out-of-frame TCR alpha sequences shared between twins had an excess of sequences with low generation probability. Because the same donors could not be followed over many years, the conclusions relied on cross-sectional statistical analysis.

The cysteine opens and the phenylalanine closes a CDR3 of 13 amino acids. Solely the CDR3 DNA is kept, with 39 bases framed from the first base. V is reduced by 1 base and J by 4 bases, leaving a spacing of 6 bases between them. According to the germline V gene, CDR1 reads SGHRS and CDR2 reads YFSETQ. All donors were healthy Caucasians. The twin cohort comprised three pairs of female monozygotic twins, all aged roughly 18 to 30 years. Positive isolation kits from Invitrogen were used to isolate the CD4+ and CD8+ T cell populations. The method was 5' RACE. TCRdb names Illumina HiSeq 2000 as the instrument used. Template switching added a universal primer binding site, and the final cDNA carried a unique molecular identifier that allowed TCR cDNA molecules to be counted accurately. Specific primers in the conserved constant-segment region were used to synthesize first-strand cDNA for the TCR alpha and beta chains. To control for contamination, every cDNA library was double barcoded, receiving both a SMART-Mk sample barcode and Illumina barcodes. TruSeq adapter sequences along with Illumina sample barcodes were introduced in two successive PCR steps. Sequencing of the TCR alpha and beta cDNA libraries was done on the Illumina HiSeq platform using custom primers. In the source study's methods: Unique molecular identifiers were extracted from raw reads with MiGEC, and CDR3 positions were determined with MiXCR. For each individual, recombination models were inferred using an EM algorithm with the repgenHMM and IGoR tools. The analysis of shared clonotypes was done with the tcR package in R, with sharing normalized by the product of cloneset sizes. To study raw recombination free of thymic and clonal selection effects, out-of-frame nonproductive sequences were analyzed. The raw public data were reprocessed by TCRdb itself: fastp quality trimming at Q25, MiXCR clonotype calling, in-frame beta chains only. One record per CDR3 amino acid sequence lists the most common genes and DNA. These V and J calls are TCRdb output, not the study's own analysis. The sample profile shows approximately 300,000 distinct CDR3 sequences; roughly 10% of them were found once. The ten most abundant clones make up approximately 6.6% of the sample.

The same sample was also studied in work on yellow fever vaccine responses in identical twins. As that second study puts it: According to the authors, the vaccine-induced T cell response in identical twins seemed to be partly convergent and partly specific to each individual. In identical twins, the study followed T cell clones that responded to the vaccine with precision.

Specimen: CD8+ T cells sorted from blood. The chain links TRBV5-1 with TRBJ1-5; the D gene cannot be named for sure. The clonotype originates from a woman younger than 30 in good health. This receptor carries the CDR3 CASSLTDNQPQHF. The nucleotides read TGCGCCAGCAGCTTGACAGATAATCAGCCCCAGCATTTT.